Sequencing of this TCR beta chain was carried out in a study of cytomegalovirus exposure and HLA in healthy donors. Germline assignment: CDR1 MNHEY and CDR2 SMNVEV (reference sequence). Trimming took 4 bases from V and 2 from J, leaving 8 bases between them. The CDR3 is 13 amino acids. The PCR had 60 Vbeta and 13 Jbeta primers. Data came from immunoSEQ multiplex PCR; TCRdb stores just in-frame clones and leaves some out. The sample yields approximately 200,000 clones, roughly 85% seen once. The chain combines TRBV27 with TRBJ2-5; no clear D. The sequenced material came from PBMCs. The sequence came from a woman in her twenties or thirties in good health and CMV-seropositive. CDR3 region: CASSWALQETQYF. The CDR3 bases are TGTGCCAGCAGTTGGGCCCTACAAGAGACCCAGTACTTC.